This T cell receptor beta chain was observed in a study of cytomegalovirus exposure and HLA in healthy donors. The CDR3 has 15 amino acids. Germline CDR1 SGDLS, CDR2 YYNGEE. The V end was cut by 0 bases, the J end by 4 bases, with 13 bases between. Study-wide points: Listed as cytomegalovirus-associated were 170 or so TCR beta chains. The classifier reportedly diagnosed cytomegalovirus status with high specificity and sensitivity.

Generated by immunoSEQ multiplex PCR, the TCRdb table keeps only in-frame clones and is missing some. The table has more than 55,000 clones, roughly 87% seen once; the top ten hold roughly 15%. For this clone: The antigen is not known.

This receptor was identified in a woman aged 18-30 years in good health and CMV-seronegative. Sequencing input: PBMCs. V is TRBV9 and J is TRBJ2-5; D is perhaps TRBD2 (5 bases). DNA of the CDR3: TGTGCCAGCAGCGTAGCCACGGGATTTGGAGAGACCCAGTACTTC. Its protein is CASSVATGFGETQYF.